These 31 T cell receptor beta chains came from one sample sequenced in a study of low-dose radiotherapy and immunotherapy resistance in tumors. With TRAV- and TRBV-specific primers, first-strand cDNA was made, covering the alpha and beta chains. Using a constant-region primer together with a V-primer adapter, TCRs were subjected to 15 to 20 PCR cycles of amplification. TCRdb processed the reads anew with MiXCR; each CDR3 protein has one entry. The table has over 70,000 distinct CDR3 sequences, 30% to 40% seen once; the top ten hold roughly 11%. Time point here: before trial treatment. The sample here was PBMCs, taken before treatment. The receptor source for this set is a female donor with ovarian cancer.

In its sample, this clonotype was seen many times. CDR3 loop: CSASGTQRYGYTF. DNA for the CDR3: TGCAGTGCTAGCGGGACGCAGAGATATGGCTACACCTTC. The V and J genes are TRBV20-1 and TRBJ1-2; a weak D match, TRBD1 (5 bases). This CDR3 region has 13 residues. Trimming cost V 3 bases and J 5 bases, with 13 bases left between them. CDR1 is DFQATT and CDR2 is SNEGSKA in the germline V gene (reference sequence).

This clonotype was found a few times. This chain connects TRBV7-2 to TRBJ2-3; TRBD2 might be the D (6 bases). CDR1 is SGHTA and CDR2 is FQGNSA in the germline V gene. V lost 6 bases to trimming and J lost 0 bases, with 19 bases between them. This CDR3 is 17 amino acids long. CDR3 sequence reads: CASSDGWAGPSTDTQYF. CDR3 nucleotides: TGTGCCAGCAGTGACGGGTGGGCGGGGCCCAGCACAGATACGCAGTATTTT.

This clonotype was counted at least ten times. The CDR3 protein is CASSPGSFNEQFF. DNA for the CDR3: TGTGCCAGCAGTCCCGGTAGTTTCAATGAGCAGTTCTTC. The chain links TRBV28 to TRBJ2-1; unclear D gene. Germline values: CDR1 MDHEN, CDR2 SYDVKM. This CDR3 comprises 13 residues. Trimming shortened V by 5 bases and J by 6 bases, and 11 bases separated the two germline ends.

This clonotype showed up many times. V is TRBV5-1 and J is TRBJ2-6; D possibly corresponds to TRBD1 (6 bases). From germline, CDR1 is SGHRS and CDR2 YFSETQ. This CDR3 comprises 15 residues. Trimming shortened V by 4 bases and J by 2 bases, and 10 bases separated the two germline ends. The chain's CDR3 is CASSAGTTGANVLTF. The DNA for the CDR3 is TGCGCCAGCAGCGCCGGGACAACTGGGGCCAACGTCCTGACTTTC.

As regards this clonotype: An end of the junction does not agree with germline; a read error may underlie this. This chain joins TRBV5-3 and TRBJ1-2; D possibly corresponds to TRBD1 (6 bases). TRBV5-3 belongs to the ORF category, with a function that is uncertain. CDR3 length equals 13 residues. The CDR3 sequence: CASSFKGDYGYTF. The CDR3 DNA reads TGTGCCAGCAGCTTTAAGGGGGACTATGGCTACACCTTC.

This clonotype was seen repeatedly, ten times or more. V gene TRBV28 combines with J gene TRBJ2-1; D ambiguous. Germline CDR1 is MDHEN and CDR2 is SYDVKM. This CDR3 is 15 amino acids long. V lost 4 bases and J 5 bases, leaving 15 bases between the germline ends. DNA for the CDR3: TGTGCCAGCAGTTCCTTCCTCGGACGTGACAATGAGCAGTTCTTC. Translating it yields CASSSFLGRDNEQFF.

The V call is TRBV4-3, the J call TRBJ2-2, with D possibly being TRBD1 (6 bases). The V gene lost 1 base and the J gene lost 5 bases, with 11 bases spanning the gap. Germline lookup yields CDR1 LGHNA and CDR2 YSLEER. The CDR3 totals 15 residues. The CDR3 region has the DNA TGCGCCAGCAGCCAAGGAGGGGGTAGGACCGGGGAGCTGTTTTTT. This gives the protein CASSQGGGRTGELFF.

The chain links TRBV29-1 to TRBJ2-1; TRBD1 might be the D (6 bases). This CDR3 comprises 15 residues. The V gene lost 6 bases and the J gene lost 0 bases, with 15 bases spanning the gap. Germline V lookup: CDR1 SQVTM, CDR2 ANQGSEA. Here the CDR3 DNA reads TGCAGCGTAGATGACAGGTTCAGCTCCTACAATGAGCAGTTCTTC. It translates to CSVDDRFSSYNEQFF.

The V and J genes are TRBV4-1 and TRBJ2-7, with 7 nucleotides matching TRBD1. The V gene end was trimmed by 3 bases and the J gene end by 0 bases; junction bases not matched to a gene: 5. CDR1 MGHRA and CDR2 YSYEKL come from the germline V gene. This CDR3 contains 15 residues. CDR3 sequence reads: CASSQPGQISYEQYF. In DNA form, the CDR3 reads TGCGCCAGCAGCCAGCCGGGACAGATCTCCTACGAGCAGTACTTC.

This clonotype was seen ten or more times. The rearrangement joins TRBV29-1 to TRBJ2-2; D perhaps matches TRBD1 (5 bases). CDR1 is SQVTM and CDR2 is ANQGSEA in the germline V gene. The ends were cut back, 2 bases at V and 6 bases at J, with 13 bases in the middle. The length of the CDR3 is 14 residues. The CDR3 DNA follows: TGCAGCGTTGAAAGACAGCTGCAAGCCGGGGAGCTGTTTTTT. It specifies CSVERQLQAGELFF.

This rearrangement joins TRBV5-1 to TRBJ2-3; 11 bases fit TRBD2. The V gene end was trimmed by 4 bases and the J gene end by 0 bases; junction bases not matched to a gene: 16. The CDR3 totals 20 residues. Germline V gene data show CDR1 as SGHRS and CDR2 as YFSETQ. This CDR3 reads CASSQQGLAATASSTDTQYF. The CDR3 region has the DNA TGCGCCAGCAGCCAACAGGGACTAGCGGCTACTGCCTCTAGCACAGATACGCAGTATTTT.

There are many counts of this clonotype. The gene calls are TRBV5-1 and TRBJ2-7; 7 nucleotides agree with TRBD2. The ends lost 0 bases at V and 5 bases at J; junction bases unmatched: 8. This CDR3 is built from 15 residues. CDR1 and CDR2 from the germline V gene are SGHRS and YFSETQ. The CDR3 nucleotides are TGCGCCAGCAGCTTGGACGGACTAGGAAATAACGAGCAGTACTTC. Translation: CASSLDGLGNNEQYF.

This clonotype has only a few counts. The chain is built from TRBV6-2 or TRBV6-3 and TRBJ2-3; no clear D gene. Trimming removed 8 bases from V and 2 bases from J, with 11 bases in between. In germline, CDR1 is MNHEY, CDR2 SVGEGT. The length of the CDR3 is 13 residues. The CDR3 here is CASVGMTTDTQYF. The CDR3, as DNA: TGTGCCAGCGTGGGGATGACCACAGATACGCAGTATTTT.

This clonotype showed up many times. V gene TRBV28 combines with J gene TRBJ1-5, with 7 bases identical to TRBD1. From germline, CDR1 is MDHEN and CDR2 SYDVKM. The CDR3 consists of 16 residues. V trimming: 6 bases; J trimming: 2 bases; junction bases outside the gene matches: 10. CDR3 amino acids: CASRTRQGSGNQPQHF. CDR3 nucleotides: TGTGCCAGCAGGACCAGACAGGGATCTGGCAATCAGCCCCAGCATTTT.

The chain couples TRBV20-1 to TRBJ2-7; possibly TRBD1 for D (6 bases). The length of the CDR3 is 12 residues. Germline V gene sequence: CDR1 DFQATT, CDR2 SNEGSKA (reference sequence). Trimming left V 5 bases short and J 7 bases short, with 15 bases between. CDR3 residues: CSARRDTGEQYF. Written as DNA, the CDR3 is TGCAGTGCTCGCCGGGACACGGGAGAGCAGTACTTC.

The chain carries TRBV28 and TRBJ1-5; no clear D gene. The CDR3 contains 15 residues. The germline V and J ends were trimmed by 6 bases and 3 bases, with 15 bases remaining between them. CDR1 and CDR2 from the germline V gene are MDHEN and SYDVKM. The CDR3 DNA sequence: TGTGCCAGCAGCAGAAGTAGGGATCTCAATCAGCCCCAGCATTTT. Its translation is CASSRSRDLNQPQHF.

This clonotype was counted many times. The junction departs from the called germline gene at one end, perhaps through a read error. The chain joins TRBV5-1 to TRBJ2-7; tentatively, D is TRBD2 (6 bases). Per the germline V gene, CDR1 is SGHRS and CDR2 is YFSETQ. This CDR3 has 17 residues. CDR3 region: CASSLEVVLGGSYEQYF. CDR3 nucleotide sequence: TGTGCCAGCAGCTTGGAAGTCGTACTGGGGGGCTCCTACGAGCAGTACTTC. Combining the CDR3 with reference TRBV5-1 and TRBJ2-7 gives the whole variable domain KAGVTQTPRYLIKTRGQQVTLSCSPISGHRSVSWYQQTPGQGLQFLFEYFSETQRNKGNFPGRFSGRQFSNSRSEMNVSTLELGDSALYLCASSLEVVLGGSYEQYFGPGTRLTVT.

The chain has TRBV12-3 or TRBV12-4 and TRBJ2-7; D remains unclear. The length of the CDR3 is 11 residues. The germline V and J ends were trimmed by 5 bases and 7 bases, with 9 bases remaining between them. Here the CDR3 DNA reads TGTGCCAGCAGTCCAGGAGAGGAGCAGTACTTC. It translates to CASSPGEEQYF.

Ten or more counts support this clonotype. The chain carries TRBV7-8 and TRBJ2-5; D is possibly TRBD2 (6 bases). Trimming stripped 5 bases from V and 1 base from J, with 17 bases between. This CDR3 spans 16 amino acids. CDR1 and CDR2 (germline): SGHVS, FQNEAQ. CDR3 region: CASSRLTGSFQETQYF. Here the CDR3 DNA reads TGTGCCAGCAGCCGTCTTACCGGGAGCTTCCAAGAGACCCAGTACTTC. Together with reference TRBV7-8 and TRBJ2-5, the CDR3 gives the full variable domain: GAGVSQSPRYKVAKRGQDVALRCDPISGHVSLFWYQQALGQGPEFLTYFQNEAQLDKSGLPSDRFFAERPEGSVSTLKIQRTQQEDSAVYLCASSRLTGSFQETQYFGPGTRLLVL.

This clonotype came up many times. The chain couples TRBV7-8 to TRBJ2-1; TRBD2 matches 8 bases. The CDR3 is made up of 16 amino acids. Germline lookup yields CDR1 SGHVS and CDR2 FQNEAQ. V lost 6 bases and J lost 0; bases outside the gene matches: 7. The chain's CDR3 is CASSNSGSTSYNEQFF. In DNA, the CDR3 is TGTGCCAGCAGTAACAGCGGGAGTACCTCCTACAATGAGCAGTTCTTC.

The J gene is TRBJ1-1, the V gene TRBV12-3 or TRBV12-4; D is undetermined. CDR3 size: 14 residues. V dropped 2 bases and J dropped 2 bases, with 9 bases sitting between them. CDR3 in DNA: TGTGCCAGCAGTTTATTTGGTTTAAACACTGAAGCTTTCTTT. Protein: CASSLFGLNTEAFF.

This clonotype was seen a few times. CDR3 amino acids: CASSRGVRETQYF. The CDR3 DNA reads as TGTGCCAGCAGCCGTGGGGTGAGAGAGACCCAGTACTTC. The rearrangement uses TRBV7-3 and TRBJ2-5, with D uncertain. Germline CDR1 SGHTA, CDR2 FQGTGA. V was cut by 5 bases and J by 4 bases, with 11 bases left in between. The CDR3 runs to 13 residues.

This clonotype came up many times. DNA for the CDR3: TGTGCCAGCAGCGTCGCAGGGGTCGGTGAAAAACTGTTTTTT. It encodes CASSVAGVGEKLFF. The chain combines TRBV9 with TRBJ1-4; D is possibly TRBD1 (6 bases). The germline gives CDR1 SGDLS, CDR2 YYNGEE. The germline V and J ends were trimmed by 2 bases and 7 bases, with 12 bases remaining between them. The CDR3 contains 14 residues.

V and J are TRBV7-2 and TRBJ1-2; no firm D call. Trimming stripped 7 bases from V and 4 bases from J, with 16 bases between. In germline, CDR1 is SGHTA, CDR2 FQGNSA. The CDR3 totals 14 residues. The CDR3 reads CASTKSEGPYGYTF. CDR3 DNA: TGTGCCAGCACCAAGAGTGAAGGACCCTATGGCTACACCTTC.

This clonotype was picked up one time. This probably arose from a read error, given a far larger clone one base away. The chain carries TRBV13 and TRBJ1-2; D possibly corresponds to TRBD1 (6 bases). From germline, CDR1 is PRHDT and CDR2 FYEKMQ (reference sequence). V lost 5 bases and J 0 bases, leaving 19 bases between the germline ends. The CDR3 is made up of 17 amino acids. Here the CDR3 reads CASSTDSGALTNYGYTF. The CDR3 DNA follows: TGTGCCAGCAGCACTGACTCAGGGGCCCTCACTAACTATGGCTACACCTTC.

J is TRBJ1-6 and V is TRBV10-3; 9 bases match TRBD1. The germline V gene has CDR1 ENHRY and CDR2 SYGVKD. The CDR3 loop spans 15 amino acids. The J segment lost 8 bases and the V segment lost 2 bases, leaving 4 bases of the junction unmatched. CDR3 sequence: CAISETGGSDSPLHF. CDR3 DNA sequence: TGTGCCATCAGTGAGACAGGGGGCTCGGATTCACCCCTCCACTTT.

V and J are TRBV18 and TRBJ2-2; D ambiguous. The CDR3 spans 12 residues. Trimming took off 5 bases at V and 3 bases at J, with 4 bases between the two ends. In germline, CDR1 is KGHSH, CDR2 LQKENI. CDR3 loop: CASSTDTGELFF. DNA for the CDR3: TGTGCCAGCTCAACCGACACCGGGGAGCTGTTTTTT.

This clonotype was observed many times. This CDR3 reads CASSLDQGSSYEQYF. Here the CDR3 DNA reads TGTGCCAGCAGCTTAGATCAGGGGAGCTCCTACGAGCAGTACTTC. This chain links TRBV7-6 with TRBJ2-7; D is perhaps TRBD1 (6 bases). The CDR3 length is 15 residues. The ends were cut back, 1 base at V and 0 bases at J, with 10 bases in the middle. The germline CDR1 and CDR2 sequences are SGHVS and FNYEAQ.

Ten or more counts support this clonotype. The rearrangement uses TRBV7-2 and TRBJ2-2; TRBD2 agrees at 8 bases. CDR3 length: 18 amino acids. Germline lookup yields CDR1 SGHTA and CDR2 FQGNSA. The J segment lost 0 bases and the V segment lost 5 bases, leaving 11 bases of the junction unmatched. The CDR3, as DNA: TGTGCCAGCAGCCCACCCTCCGGGGGGGGAACGAACACCGGGGAGCTGTTTTTT. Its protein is CASSPPSGGGTNTGELFF.

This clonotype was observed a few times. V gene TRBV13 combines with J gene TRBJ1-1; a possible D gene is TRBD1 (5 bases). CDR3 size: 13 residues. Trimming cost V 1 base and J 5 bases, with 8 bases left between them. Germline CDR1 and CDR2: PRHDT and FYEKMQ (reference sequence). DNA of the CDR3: TGTGCCAGCAGCTTAGCCCGGGGGACTGAAGCTTTCTTT. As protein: CASSLARGTEAFF.

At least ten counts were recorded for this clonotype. The CDR3 sequence is CASSFYQGSTEAFF. CDR3 sequence (DNA): TGCGCCAGCAGCTTTTATCAGGGCAGTACTGAAGCTTTCTTT. The chain recombines TRBV5-1 with TRBJ1-1; D may be TRBD1 (5 bases). Germline values: CDR1 SGHRS, CDR2 YFSETQ. Between the trimmed V and J ends, which lost 2 bases and 5 bases, there was a span of 13 bases. This CDR3 has 14 residues.